A single sample is the source of the 9 T cell receptor beta chains below, sequenced in a study of monozygotic twins with inflammatory bowel disease. TCRdb reworked the 5' RACE reads into one entry per CDR3 protein, no DNA. The sample data list about 170,000 distinct CDR3 sequences. Source material: blood. These TCRs come from a human donor with ulcerative colitis or Crohn's disease, or a healthy co-twin of an affected twin (not recorded which).

The chain joins TRBV20-1 to TRBJ2-1; TCRdb's D call of TRBD1 is untestable without DNA. In germline, CDR1 is DFQATT, CDR2 SNEGSKA (reference sequence). This CDR3 spans 13 amino acids. CDR3 sequence: CSARTGATNEQFF.

The CDR3 here is CASRQLSTDTQYF. V is TRBV6-5 and J is TRBJ2-3. The CDR3 spans 13 residues. The germline V gene has CDR1 MNHEY and CDR2 SVGAGI.

V is TRBV11-2 and J is TRBJ2-4; as DNA is missing, the TRBD1 call by TCRdb cannot be tested. Per the germline V gene, CDR1 is SGHAT and CDR2 is FQNNGV. CDR3 length: 16 amino acids. The CDR3 sequence is CASSPRQGVAKNIQYF.

The CDR3 protein is CASSLDRGGRYEQYF. This chain uses TRBV11-2 with TRBJ2-7; TCRdb selects TRBD1, and the lack of DNA leaves this call unchecked. The CDR3 has 15 residues. Germline assignment: CDR1 SGHAT and CDR2 FQNNGV.

The chain has TRBV29-1 and TRBJ2-1; lacking DNA, the TRBD2 call made by TCRdb goes unchecked. The CDR3 has 12 amino acids. CDR1 SQVTM and CDR2 ANQGSEA come from the germline V gene. The CDR3 spells CSVSEGYNEQFF.

The chain links TRBV10-3 to TRBJ2-1; without DNA, the TCRdb call of TRBD1 cannot be checked. The germline gives CDR1 ENHRY, CDR2 SYGVKD. This CDR3 contains 16 residues. The CDR3 is CAISESPGQAYNEQFF.

This chain joins TRBV7-2 and TRBJ2-7; TCRdb returns TRBD1, unconfirmable since there is no DNA. CDR3 length equals 15 residues. Germline CDR1 SGHTA, CDR2 FQGNSA. The CDR3 spells CASSLKQGLTYEQYF. Complete variable domain (other parts from reference TRBV7-2 and TRBJ2-7): GAGVSQSPSNKVTEKGKDVELRCDPISGHTALYWYRQSLGQGLEFLIYFQGNSAPDKSGLPSDRFSAERTGGSVSTLTIQRTQQEDSAVYLCASSLKQGLTYEQYFGPGTRLTVT.

The V and J genes are TRBV5-1 and TRBJ2-1; the TCRdb call, TRBD2, lacks DNA for checking. CDR1 and CDR2 (germline): SGHRS, YFSETQ. CDR3 length equals 15 residues. The CDR3 region is CASTMQGWGGNEQFF.

This chain uses TRBV20-1 with TRBJ2-7; as DNA is missing, the TRBD2 call by TCRdb cannot be tested. The CDR3 contains 13 residues. CDR1 DFQATT and CDR2 SNEGSKA come from the germline V gene (reference sequence). This CDR3 is CSTRGLLSYEQYF.